This T cell receptor (beta chain) was retrieved from a study of blood T cell repertoires in COVID-19. Study background: T cells, B-cell-depleted T cells, or PBMCs provided the cDNA or gDNA that served as material.

The junction had 8 bases not matched to a gene; V was cut back by 1 base and J by 5 bases. The CDR3 sequence is 17 residues long. Germline assignment: CDR1 MGHRA and CDR2 YSYEKL. Generated by immunoSEQ multiplex PCR, the TCRdb table keeps only in-frame clones and is missing some. The sample contains 350,000 to 500,000 clones, roughly 90% of which appear only once. Sequencing was carried out using peripheral blood. This sequence was found in a man in his late teens or twenties with COVID-19, enrolled during active disease. The chain combines TRBV4-1 with TRBJ2-3, with 11 positions matching TRBD2. The CDR3 DNA reads as TGCGCCAGCAGCCAAGGTGTAGCGGGAGGGCCTGGAGATACGCAGTATTTT. This sequence encodes CASSQGVAGGPGDTQYF.